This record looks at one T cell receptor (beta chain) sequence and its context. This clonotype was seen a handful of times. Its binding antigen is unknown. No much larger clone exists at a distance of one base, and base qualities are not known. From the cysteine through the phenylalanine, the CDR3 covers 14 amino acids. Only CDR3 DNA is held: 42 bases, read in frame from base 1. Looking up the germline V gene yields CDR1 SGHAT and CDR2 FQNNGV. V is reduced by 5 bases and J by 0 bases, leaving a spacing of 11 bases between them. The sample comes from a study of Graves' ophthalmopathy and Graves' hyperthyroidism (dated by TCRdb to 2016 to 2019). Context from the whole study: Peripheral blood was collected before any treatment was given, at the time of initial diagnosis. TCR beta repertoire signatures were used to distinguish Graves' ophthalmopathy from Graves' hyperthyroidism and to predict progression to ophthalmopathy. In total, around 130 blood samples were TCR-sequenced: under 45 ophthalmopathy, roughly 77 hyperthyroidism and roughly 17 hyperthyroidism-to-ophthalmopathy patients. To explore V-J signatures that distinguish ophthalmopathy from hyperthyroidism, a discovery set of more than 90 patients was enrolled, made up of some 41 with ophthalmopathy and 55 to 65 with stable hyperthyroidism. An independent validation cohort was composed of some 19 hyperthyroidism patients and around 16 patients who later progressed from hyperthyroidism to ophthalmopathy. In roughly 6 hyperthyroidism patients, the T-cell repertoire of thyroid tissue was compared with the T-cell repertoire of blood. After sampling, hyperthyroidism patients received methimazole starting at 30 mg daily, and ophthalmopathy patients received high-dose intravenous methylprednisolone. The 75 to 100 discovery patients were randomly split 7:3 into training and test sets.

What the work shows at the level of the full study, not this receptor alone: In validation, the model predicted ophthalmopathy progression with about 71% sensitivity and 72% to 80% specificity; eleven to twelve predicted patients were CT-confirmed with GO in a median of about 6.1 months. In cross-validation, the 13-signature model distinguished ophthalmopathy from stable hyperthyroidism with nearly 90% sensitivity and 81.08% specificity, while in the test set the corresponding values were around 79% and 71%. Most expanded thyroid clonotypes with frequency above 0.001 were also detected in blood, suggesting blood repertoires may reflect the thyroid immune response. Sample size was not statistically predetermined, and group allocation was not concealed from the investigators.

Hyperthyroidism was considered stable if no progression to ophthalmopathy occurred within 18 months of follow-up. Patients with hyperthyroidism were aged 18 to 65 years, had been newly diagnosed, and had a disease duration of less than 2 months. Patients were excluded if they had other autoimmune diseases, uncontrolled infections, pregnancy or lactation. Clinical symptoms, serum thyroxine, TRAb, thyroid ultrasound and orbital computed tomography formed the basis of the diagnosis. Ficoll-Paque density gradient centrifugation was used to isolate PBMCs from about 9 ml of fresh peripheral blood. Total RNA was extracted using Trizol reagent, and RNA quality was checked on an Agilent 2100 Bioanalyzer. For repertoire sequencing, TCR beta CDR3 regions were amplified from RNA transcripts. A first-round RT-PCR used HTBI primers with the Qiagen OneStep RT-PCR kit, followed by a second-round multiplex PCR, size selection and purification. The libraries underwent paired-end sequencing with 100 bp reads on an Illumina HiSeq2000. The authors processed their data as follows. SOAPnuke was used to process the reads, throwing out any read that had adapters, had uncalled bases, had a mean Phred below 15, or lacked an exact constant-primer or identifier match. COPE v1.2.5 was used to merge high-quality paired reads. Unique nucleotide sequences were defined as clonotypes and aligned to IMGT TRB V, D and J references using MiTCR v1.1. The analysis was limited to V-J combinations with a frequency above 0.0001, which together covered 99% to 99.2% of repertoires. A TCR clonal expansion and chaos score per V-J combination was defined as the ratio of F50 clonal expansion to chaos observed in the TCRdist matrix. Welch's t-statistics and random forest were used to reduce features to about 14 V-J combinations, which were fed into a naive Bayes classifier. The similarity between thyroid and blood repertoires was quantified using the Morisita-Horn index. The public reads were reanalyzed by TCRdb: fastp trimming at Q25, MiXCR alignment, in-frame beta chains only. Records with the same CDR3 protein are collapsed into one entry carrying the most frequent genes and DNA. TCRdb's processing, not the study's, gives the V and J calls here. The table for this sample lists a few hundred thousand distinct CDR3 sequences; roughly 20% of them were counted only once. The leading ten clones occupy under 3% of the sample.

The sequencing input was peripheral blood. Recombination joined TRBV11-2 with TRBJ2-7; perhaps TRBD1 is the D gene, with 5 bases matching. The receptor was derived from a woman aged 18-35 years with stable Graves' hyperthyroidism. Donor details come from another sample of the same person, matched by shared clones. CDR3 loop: CASSPYRSSYEQYF. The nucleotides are TGTGCCAGCAGCCCTTACAGGAGCTCCTACGAGCAGTACTTC.